This T cell receptor (beta chain) is drawn from a study of PD-L1 blockade in urothelial cancer. Overall study findings and caveats: Lower pretreatment blood TCR clonality, under the median, predicted better survival, researchers reported. For durable-benefit patients, tumor-associated blood clones expanded more at 3 weeks.

Sequencing used immunoSEQ multiplex PCR; TCRdb keeps in-frame clones, though not all of them. The sample includes tens of thousands of clones, roughly 80% of them seen just once. The CDR3 spans 17 residues. Trimming took off 0 bases at V and 4 bases at J, with 18 bases between the two ends. Per germline, CDR1 LGHNT and CDR2 FRNRAP. As to this clone: What it binds is not known.

Time point given: pretreatment peripheral blood. Sample: PBMCs, taken around atezolizumab (anti-PD-L1) treatment. This receptor was taken from a man between 65 and 80 years old with urothelial cancer. The rearrangement links TRBV12-5 to TRBJ2-5; D may be TRBD1 (6 bases). CDR3 in amino acids: CASGLVQGGWGRETQYF. The CDR3 DNA sequence: TGTGCTAGTGGTTTGGTACAAGGGGGTTGGGGGCGAGAGACCCAGTACTTC.